This is a list of T cell receptor beta chains from one sample in a study of blood T cell repertoires in COVID-19. Some clones are missing from TCRdb's copy, which holds only in-frame ones; the method was immunoSEQ multiplex PCR. The sample records roughly 150,000 clones, roughly 83% being singletons. The sample comprised PBMCs or T cells enriched from blood (not recorded which). The receptors originated from a man in his 70s who had been exposed to COVID-19. Each CDR3 is given with its conserved first and last residue. The D gene is left open where the match is weak. Expanded clones are given a class, and other clones once, few, many or no size at all.

size | D | J | length | V | DNA | CDR3
NA | TRBD1 | TRBJ2-7 | 17 | TRBV7-2 | TGTGCCAGCAGCTTAGCGGGAGGACAGGGGAGCCCATACGAGCAGTACTTC | CASSLAGGQGSPYEQYF
few | NA | TRBJ2-5 | 16 | TRBV28 | TGTGCCAGCAGTCGCCAGGGGTATAACAACCAAGAGACCCAGTACTTC | CASSRQGYNNQETQYF
NA | NA | TRBJ1-1 | 13 | TRBV6-4 | TGTGCCAGCAGTGTCCTTGTTGACACTGAAGCTTTCTTT | CASSVLVDTEAFF
NA | TRBD1 | TRBJ1-2 | 13 | TRBV30 | TGTGCCTGGAGTAAAGACAGGGGCTATGGCTACACCTTC | CAWSKDRGYGYTF
few | TRBD1 | TRBJ1-5 | 15 | TRBV7-2 | TGTGCCAGCAGCTGGGGGACAGGGGGCGGTCAGCCCCAGCATTTT | CASSWGTGGGQPQHF
NA | TRBD1 | TRBJ1-6 | 14 | TRBV27 | TGTGCCAGCAGCCTAGACAGGGGCAATTCACCCCTCCACTTT | CASSLDRGNSPLHF
NA | NA | TRBJ1-2 | 13 | TRBV30 | TGTGCCTGGGGCTCAGGAAGTGGCTATGGCTACACCTTC | CAWGSGSGYGYTF
NA | TRBD1 | TRBJ1-2 | 15 | TRBV9 | TGTGCCAGCAGCCCACGACAGGGGGCCGGCTATGGCTACACCTTC | CASSPRQGAGYGYTF
NA | NA | TRBJ1-1 | 14 | TRBV6-6 | TGTGCCAGCAGTTCGCCAGGGGTGAACACTGAAGCTTTCTTT | CASSSPGVNTEAFF
NA | NA | TRBJ2-1 | 17 | TRBV15 | TGTGCCACCAGCAGATTAGACGGGACTTCCCCCTCCAATGAGCAGTTCTTC | CATSRLDGTSPSNEQFF